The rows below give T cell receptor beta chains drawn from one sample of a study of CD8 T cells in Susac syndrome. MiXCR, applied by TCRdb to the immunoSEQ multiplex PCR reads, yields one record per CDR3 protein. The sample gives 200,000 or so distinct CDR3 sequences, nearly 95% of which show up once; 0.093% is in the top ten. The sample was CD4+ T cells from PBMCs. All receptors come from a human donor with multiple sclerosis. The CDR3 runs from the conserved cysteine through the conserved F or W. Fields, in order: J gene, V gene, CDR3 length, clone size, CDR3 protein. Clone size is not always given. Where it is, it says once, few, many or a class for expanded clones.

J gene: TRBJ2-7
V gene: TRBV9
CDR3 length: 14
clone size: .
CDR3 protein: CASSLAATSYEQYF

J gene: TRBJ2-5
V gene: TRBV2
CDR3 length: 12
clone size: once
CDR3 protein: CASSEVQETQYF

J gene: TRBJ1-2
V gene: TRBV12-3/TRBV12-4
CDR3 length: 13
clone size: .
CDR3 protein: CASSLLGSSGYTF

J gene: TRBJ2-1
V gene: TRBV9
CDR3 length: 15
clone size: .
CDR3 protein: CASSVEPRPDNEQFF

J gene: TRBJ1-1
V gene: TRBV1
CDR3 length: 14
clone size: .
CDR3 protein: CTSNEGQLDTEAFF

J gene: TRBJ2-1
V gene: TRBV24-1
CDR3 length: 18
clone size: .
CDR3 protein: CATSDLDGSGRANNEQFF

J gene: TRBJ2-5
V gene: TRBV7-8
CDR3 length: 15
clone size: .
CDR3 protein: CASSEASGREETQYF

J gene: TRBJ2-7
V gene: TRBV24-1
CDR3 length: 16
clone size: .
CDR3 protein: CATSDTSGRKTYEQYF

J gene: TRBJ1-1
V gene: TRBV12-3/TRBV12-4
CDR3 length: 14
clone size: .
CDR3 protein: CASSLRQANTEAFF

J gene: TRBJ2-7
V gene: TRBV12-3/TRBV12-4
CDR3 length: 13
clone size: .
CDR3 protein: CASSPDFSYEQYF

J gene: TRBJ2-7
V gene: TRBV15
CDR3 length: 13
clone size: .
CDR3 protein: CATSREFLYEQYF

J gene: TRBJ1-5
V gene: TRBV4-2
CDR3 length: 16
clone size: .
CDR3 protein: CASSQDRDRGNQPQHF

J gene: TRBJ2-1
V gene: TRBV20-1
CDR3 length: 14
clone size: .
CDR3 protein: CSGSPSRSYNEQFF

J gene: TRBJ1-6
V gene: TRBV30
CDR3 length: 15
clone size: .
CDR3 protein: CAWSVRDRVYSPLHF

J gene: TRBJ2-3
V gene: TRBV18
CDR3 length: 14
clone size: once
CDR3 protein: CASSPLAGSDTQYF

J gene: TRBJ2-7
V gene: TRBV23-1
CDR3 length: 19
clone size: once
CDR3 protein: CASRIHHGLTYVPDYEQYF

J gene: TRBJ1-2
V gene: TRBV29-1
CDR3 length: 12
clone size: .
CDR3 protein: CSASGGNYGYTF

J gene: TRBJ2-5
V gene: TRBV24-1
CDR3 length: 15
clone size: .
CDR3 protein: CATSWTSGRGETQYF

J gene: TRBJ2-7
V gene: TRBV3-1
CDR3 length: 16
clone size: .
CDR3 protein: CASSLQRGGLTYEQYF

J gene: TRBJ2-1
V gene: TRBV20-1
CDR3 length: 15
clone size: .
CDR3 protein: CSAGAVAGGLNEQFF

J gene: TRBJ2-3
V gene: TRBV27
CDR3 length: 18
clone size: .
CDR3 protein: CASGGGGVPVPYTDTQYF

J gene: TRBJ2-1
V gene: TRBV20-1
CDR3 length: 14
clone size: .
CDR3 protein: CSAKRSGRLGEQFF

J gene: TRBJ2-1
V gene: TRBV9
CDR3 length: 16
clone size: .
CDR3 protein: CASQPFTTRDDNEQFF

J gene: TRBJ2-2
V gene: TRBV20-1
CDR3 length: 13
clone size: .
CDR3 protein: CSATLGPAGELFF

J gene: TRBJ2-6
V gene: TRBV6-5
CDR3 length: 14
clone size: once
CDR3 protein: CASSYQTGANVLTF

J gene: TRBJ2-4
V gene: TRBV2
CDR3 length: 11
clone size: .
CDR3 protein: CASSEYSAQYF

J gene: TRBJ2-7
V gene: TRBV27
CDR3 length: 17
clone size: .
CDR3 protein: CASSLKGKLEISYEQYF

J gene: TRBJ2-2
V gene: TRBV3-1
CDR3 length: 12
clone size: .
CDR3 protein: CASSSTAGELFF

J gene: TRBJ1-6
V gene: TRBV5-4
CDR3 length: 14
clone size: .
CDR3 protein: CASSRDRVASPLHF

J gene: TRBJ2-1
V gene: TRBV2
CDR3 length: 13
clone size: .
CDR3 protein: CASQGFPLDEQFF

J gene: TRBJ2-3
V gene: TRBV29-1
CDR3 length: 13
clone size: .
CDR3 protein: CSGGQGATDTQYF

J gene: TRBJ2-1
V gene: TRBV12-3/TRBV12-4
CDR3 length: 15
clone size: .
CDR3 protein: CASSPRPIDYNEQFF

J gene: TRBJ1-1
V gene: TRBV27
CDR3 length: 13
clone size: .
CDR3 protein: CASCALQGTEAFF

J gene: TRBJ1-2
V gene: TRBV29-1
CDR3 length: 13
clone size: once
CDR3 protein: CSARDRVDYGYTF

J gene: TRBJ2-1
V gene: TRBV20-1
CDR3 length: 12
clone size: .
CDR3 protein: CSARVDLNEQFF

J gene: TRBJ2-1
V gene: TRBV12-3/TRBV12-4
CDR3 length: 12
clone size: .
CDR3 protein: CASSLEYNEQFF

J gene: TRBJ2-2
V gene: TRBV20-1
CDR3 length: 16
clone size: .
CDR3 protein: CSARPPGTTNTGELFF

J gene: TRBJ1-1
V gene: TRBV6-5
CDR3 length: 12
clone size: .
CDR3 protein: CASHSAGSKAFF

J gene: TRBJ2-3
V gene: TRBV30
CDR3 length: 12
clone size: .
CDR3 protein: CAWSSTGDTQYF

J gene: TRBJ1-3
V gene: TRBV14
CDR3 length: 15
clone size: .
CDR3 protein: CASSQQRPSGNTIYF

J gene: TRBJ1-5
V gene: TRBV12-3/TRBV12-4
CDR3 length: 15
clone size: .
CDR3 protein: CASSSTRTANQPQHF

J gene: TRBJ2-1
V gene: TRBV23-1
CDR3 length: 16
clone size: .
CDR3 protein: CASSVTGLAGAGEQFF

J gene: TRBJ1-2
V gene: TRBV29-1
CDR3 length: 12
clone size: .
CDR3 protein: CSVGTWDYGYTF

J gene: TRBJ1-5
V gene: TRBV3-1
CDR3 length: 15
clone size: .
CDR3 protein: CASSPAVPGRQPQHF

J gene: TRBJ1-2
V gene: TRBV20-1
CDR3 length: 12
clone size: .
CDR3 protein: CSVGDPNYGYTF

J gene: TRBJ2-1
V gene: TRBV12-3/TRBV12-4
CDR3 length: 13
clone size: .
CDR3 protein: CASSLRGAVEQFF

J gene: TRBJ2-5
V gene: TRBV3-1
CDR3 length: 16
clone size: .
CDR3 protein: CASSQDQGQGGKTQYF

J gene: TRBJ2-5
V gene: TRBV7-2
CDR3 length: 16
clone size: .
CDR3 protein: CASSYVWGAGQETQYF

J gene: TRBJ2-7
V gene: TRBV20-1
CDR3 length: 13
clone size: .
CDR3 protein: CSAPSGQGYEQYF

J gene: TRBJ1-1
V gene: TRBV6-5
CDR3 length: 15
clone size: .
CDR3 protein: CASSRLAPLNTEAFF

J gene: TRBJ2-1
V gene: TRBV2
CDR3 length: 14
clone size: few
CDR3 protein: CASSSSGAYNEQFF

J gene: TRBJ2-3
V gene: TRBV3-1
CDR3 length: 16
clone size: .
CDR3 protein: CASSQWWGAGTDTQYF

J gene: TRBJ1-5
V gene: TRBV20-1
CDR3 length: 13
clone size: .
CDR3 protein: CSATGVYNQPQHF

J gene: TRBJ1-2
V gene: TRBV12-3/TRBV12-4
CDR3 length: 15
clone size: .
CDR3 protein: CASSALGGGVHGYTF

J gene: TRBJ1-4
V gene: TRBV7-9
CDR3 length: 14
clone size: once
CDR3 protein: CASSLDNLLEKLFF